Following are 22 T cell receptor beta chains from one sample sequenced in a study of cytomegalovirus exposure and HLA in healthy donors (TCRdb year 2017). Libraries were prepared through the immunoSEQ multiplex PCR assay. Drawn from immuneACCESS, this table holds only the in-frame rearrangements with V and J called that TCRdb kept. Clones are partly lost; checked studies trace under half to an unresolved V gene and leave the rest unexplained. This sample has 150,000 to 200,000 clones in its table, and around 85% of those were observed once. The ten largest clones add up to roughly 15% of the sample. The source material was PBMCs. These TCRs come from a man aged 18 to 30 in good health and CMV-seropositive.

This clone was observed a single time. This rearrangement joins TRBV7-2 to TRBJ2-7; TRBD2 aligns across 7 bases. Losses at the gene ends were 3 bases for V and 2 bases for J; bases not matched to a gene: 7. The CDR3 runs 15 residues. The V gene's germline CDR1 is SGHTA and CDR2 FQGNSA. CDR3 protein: CASSFQRGTTYEQYF. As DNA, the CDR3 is TGTGCCAGCAGCTTTCAGCGGGGTACTACCTACGAGCAGTACTTC.

CDR3 nucleotide sequence: TGTGCCAGCAGCTTACATGAGAACACTGAAGCTTTCTTT. It encodes CASSLHENTEAFF. The chain carries TRBV5-4 and TRBJ1-1, with D uncertain. This CDR3 spans 13 amino acids. Germline values: CDR1 SGHNT, CDR2 YYREEE (reference sequence). Trimming cost V 2 bases and J 1 base, with 6 bases left between them.

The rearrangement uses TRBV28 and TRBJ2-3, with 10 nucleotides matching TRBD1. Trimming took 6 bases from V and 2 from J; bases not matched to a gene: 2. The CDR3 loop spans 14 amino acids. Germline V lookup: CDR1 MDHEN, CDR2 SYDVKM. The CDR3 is CASSGTGVTDTQYF. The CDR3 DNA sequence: TGTGCCAGCAGCGGGACAGGGGTCACAGATACGCAGTATTTT.

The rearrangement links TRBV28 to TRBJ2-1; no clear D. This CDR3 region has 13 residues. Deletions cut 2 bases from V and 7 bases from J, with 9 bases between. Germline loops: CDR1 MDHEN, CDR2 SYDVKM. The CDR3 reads CASSLLKENEQFF. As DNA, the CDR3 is TGTGCCAGCAGTTTACTGAAGGAGAATGAGCAGTTCTTC.

CDR3 protein: CASSLDGERTQYF. Written as DNA, the CDR3 is TGTGCCAGCAGTCTCGACGGGGAGCGGACCCAGTACTTC. This chain joins TRBV6-5 and TRBJ2-5; perhaps TRBD2 as D (5 bases). The germline V and J ends were trimmed by 5 bases and 7 bases, with 14 bases remaining between them. This CDR3 spans 13 amino acids. Germline CDR1 MNHEY, CDR2 SVGAGI.

The DNA for the CDR3 is TGTGCCAGCAGTTACAGGGGTCGGGGACGAACTGAAGCTTTCTTT. This sequence encodes CASSYRGRGRTEAFF. The chain uses TRBV28 and TRBJ1-1; the match to TRBD1 covers 7 bases. The CDR3 extends over 15 amino acids. With 4 bases clipped from V and 5 bases from J, the junction kept 10 bases outside the gene matches. Per germline, CDR1 MDHEN and CDR2 SYDVKM.

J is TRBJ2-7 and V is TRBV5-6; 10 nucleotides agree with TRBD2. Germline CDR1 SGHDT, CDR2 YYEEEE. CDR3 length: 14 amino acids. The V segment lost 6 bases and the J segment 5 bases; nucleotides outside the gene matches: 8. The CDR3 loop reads CASIGAGGPHEQYF. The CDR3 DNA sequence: TGTGCCAGCATCGGAGCGGGGGGGCCCCACGAGCAGTACTTC.

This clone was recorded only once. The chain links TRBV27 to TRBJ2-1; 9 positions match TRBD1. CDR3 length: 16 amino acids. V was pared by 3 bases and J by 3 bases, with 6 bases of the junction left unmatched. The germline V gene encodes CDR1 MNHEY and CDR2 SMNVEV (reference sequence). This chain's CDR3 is CASSLSGTGLYNEQFF. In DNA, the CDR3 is TGTGCCAGCAGTTTGTCCGGGACAGGGCTCTACAATGAGCAGTTCTTC.

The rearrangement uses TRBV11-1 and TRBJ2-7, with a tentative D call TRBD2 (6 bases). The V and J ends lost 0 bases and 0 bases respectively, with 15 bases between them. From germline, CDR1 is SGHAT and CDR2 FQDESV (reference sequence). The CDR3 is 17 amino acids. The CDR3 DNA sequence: TGTGCCAGCAGCTTAGCCGGGACCGGGAGTAGCTCCTACGAGCAGTACTTC. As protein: CASSLAGTGSSSYEQYF. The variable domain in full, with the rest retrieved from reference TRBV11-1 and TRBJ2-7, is EAEVAQSPRYKITEKSQAVAFWCDPISGHATLYWYRQILGQGPELLVQFQDESVVDDSQLPKDRFSAERLKGVDSTLKIQPAELGDSAMYLCASSLAGTGSSSYEQYFGPGTRLTVT.

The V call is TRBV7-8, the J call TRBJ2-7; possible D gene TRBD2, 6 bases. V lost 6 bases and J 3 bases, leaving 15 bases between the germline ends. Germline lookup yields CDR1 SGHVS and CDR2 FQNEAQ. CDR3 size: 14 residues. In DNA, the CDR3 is TGTGCCAGCAGTTCATATAGCGGATACTACGAGCAGTACTTC. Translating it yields CASSSYSGYYEQYF.

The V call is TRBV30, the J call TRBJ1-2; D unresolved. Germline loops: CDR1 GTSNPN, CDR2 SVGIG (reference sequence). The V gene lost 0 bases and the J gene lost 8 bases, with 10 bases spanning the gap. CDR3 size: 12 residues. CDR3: CAWSVQSSGYTF. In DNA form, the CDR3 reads TGTGCCTGGAGTGTACAGTCCTCCGGCTACACCTTC.

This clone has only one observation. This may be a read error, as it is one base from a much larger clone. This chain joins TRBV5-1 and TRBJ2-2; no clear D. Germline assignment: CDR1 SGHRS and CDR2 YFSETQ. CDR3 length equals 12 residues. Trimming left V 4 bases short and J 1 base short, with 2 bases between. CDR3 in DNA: TGCGCCAGCAGCCAGAACACCGGGGAGCTGTTTTTT. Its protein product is CASSQNTGELFF.

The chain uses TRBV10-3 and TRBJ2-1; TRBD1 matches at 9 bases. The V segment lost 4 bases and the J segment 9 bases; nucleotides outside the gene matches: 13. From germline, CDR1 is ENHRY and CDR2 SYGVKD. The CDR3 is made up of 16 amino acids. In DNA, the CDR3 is TGTGCCATCAGTGCGCTTGAGGGACAGGGTTCTCTTGAGCAGTTCTTC. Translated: CAISALEGQGSLEQFF.

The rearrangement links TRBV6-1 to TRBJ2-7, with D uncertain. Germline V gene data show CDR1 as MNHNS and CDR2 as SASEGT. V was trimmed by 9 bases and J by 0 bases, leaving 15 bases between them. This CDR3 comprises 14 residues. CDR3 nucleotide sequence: TGTGCCAGTTGCGTTACGGTTAGCTCCTACGAGCAGTACTTC. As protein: CASCVTVSSYEQYF.

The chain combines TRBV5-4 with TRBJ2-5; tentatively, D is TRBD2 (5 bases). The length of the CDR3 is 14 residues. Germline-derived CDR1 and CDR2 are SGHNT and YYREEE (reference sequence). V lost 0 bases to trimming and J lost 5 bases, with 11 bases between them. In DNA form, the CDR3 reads TGTGCCAGCAGCTTGGACCACCGAGGGGAGACCCAGTACTTC. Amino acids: CASSLDHRGETQYF.

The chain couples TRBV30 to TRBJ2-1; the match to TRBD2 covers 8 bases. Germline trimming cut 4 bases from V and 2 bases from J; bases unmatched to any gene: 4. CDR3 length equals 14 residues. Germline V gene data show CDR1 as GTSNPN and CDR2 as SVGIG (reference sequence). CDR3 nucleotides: TGTGCCTGGAATTCGGGAGGGCCCTACAATGAGCAGTTCTTC. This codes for CAWNSGGPYNEQFF. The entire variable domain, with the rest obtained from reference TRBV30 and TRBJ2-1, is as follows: SQTIHQWPATLVQPVGSPLSLECTVEGTSNPNLYWYRQAAGRGLQLLFYSVGIGQISSEVPQNLSASRPQDRQFILSSKKLLLSDSGFYLCAWNSGGPYNEQFFGPGTRLTVL.

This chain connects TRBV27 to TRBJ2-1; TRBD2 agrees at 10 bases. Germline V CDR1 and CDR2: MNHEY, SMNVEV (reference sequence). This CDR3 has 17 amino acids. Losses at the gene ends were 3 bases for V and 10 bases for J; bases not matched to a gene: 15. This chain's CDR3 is CASSFRVRTSGSWEQFF. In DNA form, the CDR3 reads TGTGCCAGCAGTTTCCGCGTAAGGACTAGCGGTTCATGGGAGCAGTTCTTC.

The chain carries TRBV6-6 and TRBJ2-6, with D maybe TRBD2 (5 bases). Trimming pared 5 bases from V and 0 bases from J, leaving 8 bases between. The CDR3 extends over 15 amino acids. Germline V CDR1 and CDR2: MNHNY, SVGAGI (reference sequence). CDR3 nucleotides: TGTGCCAGCAGTAACGGGATCTCTGGGGCCAACGTCCTGACTTTC. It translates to CASSNGISGANVLTF.

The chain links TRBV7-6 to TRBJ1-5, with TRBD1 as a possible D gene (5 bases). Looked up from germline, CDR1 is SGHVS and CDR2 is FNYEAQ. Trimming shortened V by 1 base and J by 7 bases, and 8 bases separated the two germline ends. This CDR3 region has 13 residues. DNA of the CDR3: TGTGCCAGCAGCTTAGGGTGGGGCCAGCCCCAGCATTTT. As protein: CASSLGWGQPQHF.

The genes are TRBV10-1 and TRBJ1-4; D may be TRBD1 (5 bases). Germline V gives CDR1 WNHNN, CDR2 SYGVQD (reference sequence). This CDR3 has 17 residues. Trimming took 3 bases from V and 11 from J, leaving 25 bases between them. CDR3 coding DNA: TGCGCCAGCAGTGACCTAGCCCCGGGGGACCCGCATGCGAAACTGTTTTTT. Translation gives CASSDLAPGDPHAKLFF.

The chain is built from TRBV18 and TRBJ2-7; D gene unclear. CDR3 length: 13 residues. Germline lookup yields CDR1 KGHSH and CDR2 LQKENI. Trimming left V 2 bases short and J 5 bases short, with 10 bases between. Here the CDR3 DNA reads TGTGCCAGCTCACCAGGCGGTAGGAACGAGCAGTACTTC. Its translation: CASSPGGRNEQYF.

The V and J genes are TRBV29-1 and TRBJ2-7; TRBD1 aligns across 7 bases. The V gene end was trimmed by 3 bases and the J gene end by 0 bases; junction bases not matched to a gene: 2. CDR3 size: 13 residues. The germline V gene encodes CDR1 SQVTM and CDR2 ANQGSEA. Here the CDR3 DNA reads TGCAGCGTTGACCGGGACAGCTCCTACGAGCAGTACTTC. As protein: CSVDRDSSYEQYF.